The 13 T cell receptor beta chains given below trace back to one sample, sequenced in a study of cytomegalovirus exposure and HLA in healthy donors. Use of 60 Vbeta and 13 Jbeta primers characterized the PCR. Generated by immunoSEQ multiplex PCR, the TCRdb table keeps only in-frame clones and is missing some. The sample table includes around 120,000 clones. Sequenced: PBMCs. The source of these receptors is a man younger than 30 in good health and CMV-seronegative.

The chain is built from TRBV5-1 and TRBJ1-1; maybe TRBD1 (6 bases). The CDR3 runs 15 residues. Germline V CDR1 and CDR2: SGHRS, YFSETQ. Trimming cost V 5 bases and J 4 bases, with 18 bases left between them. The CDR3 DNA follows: TGCGCCAGCAGACCCCGGACAGACGGTAGCACTGAAGCTTTCTTT. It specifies CASRPRTDGSTEAFF.

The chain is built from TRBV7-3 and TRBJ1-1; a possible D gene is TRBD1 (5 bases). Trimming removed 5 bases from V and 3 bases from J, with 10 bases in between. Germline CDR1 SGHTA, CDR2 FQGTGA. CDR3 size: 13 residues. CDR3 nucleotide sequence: TGTGCCAGCAGCACAGACAGTGACACTGAAGCTTTCTTT. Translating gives CASSTDSDTEAFF.

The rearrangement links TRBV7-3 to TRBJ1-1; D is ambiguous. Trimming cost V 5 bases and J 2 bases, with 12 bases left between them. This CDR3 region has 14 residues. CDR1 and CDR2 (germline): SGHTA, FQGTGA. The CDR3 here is CASSRSGTNTEAFF. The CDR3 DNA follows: TGTGCCAGCAGCCGCAGCGGAACCAACACTGAAGCTTTCTTT.

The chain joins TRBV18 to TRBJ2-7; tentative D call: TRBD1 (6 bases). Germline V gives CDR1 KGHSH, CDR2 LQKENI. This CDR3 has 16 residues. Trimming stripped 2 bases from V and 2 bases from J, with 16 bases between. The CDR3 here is CASSPDQTGPPYEQYF. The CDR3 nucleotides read TGTGCCAGCTCACCAGACCAGACAGGACCCCCCTACGAGCAGTACTTC.

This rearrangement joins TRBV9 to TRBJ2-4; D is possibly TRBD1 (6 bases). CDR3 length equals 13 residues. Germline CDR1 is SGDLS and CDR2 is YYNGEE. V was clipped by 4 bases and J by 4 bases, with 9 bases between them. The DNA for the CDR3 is TGTGCCAGCAGCCCAGGACAGAAAAACATTCAGTACTTC. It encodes CASSPGQKNIQYF.

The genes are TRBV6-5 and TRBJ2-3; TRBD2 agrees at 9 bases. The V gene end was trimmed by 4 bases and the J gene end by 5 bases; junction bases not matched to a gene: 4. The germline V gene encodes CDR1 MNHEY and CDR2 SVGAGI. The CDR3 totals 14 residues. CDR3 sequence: CASSSAGGRDTQYF. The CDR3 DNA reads TGTGCCAGCAGTTCGGCGGGAGGGCGAGATACGCAGTATTTT.

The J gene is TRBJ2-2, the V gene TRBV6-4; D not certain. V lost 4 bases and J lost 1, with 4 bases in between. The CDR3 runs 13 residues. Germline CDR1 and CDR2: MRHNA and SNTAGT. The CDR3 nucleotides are TGTGCCAGCAGTGCAGAGAACACCGGGGAGCTGTTTTTT. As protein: CASSAENTGELFF.

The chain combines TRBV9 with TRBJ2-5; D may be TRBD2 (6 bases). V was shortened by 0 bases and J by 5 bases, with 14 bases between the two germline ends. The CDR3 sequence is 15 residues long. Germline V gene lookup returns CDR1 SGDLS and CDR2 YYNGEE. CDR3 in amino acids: CASSVDYGGGETQYF. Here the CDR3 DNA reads TGTGCCAGCAGCGTAGATTACGGGGGTGGGGAGACCCAGTACTTC.

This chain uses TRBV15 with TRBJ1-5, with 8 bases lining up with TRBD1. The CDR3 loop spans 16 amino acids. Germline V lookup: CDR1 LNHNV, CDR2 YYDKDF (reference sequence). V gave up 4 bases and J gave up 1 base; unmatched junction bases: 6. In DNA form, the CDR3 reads TGTGCCACCAGCACCCGGACAGGGAAAAGCAATCAGCCCCAGCATTTT. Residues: CATSTRTGKSNQPQHF.

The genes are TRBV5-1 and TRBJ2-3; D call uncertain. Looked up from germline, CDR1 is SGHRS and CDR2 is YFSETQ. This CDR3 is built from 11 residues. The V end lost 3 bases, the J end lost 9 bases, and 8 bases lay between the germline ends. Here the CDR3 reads CASSSAGTQYF. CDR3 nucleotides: TGCGCCAGCAGCTCGGCAGGAACGCAGTATTTT.

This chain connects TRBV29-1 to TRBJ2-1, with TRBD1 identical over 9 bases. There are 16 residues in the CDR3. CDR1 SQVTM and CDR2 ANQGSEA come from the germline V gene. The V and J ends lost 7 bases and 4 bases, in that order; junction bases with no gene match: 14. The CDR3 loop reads CSAITGQGGSYNEQFF. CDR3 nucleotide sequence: TGCAGCGCCATTACGGGACAGGGAGGGAGTTACAATGAGCAGTTCTTC.

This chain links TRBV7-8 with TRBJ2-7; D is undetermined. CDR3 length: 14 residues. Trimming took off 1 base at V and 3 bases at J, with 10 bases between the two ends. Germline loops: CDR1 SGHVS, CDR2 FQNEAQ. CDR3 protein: CASSLGGSGYEQYF. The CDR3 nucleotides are TGTGCCAGCAGCTTAGGAGGATCCGGCTACGAGCAGTACTTC.

The CDR3 loop is CASRVMDSLNTEAFF. The DNA of the CDR3 is TGTGCCAGCAGGGTAATGGACAGTTTGAACACTGAAGCTTTCTTT. This sequence joins TRBV2 and TRBJ1-1; perhaps TRBD1 as D (6 bases). There are 15 residues in the CDR3. V was trimmed by 6 bases and J by 0 bases, leaving 14 bases between them. Germline V CDR1 and CDR2: SNHLY, FYNNEI.